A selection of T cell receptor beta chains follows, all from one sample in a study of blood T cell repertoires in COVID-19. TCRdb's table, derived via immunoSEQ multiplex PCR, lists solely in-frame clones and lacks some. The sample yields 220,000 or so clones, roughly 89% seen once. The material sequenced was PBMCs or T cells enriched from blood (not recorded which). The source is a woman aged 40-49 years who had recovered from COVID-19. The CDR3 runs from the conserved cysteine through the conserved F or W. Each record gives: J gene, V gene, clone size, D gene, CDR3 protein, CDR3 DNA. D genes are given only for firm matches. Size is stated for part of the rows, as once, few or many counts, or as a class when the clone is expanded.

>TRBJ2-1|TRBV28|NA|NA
CASSTHYPNEQFF
TGTGCCAGCAGTACCCACTATCCGAATGAGCAGTTCTTC
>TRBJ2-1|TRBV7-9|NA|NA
CASSLRRDEQFF
TGTGCCAGCAGCTTACGGCGGGATGAGCAGTTCTTC
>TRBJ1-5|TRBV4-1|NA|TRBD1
CASSRGQGAGQPQHF
TGCGCCAGCAGCCGAGGACAGGGGGCAGGTCAGCCCCAGCATTTT
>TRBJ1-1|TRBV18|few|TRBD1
CASSPPRGLPEAFF
TGTGCCAGCTCACCCCCGAGGGGGCTCCCTGAAGCTTTCTTT
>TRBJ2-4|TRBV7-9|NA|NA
CASSLVSVLAKNIQYF
TGTGCCAGCAGCTTAGTTTCGGTCCTGGCCAAAAACATTCAGTACTTC
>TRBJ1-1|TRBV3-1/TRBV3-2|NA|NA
CASSPGMLNTEAFF
TGTGCCAGCAGCCCCGGGATGTTGAACACTGAAGCTTTCTTT
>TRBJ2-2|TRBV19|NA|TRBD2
CASRTLTSRNTGELFF
TGTGCCAGTAGAACCCTGACTAGCCGGAACACCGGGGAGCTGTTTTTT
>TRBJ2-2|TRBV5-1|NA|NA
CASSLIGDTGELFF
TGCGCCAGCAGCTTGATAGGGGACACCGGGGAGCTGTTTTTT
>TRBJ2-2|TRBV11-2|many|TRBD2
CASSALAGRYTGELFF
TGTGCCAGCAGCGCCCTAGCGGGGCGGTACACCGGGGAGCTGTTTTTT
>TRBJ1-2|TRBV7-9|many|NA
CASSLGAAYGYTF
TGTGCCAGCAGCTTAGGGGCCGCGTATGGCTACACCTTC
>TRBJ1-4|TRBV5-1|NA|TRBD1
CASSGMTGTNEKLFF
TGCGCCAGCAGCGGGATGACAGGGACTAATGAAAAACTGTTTTTT
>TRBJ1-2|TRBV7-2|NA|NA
CASSAYGANYGYTF
TGTGCCAGCAGCGCTTACGGAGCTAACTATGGCTACACCTTC
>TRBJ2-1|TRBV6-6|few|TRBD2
CASSKREGNEQFF
TGTGCCAGCAGTAAGCGGGAGGGCAATGAGCAGTTCTTC
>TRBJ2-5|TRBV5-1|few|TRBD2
CASSLGPSGKPETQYF
TGCGCCAGCAGCTTGGGCCCTAGCGGAAAGCCGGAGACCCAGTACTTC
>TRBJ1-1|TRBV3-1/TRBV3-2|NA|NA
CASSSRRTGTMNTEAFF
TGTGCCAGCAGCAGCCGTAGGACCGGGACAATGAACACTGAAGCTTTCTTT
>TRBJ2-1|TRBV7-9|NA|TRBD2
CAASGSPYSYNEQFF
TGTGCCGCTAGCGGGAGTCCTTACTCCTACAATGAGCAGTTCTTC
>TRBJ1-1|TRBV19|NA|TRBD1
CASSFADRGGTEAFF
TGTGCCAGTAGTTTCGCCGACAGGGGTGGCACTGAAGCTTTCTTT
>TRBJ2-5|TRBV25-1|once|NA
CASSDRGSGGLETQYF
TGTGCCAGCAGTGACAGGGGTTCTGGGGGCCTAGAGACCCAGTACTTC
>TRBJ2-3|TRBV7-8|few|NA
CASSSGLTADTDTQYF
TGTGCCAGCAGCTCGGGACTGACGGCGGACACAGATACGCAGTATTTT
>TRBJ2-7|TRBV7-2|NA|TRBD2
CASSFLRGAPYEQYF
TGTGCCAGCAGCTTTCTGCGGGGGGCCCCCTACGAGCAGTACTTC
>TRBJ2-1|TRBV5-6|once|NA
CASSLLDGSSYNEQFF
TGTGCCAGCAGCTTGCTAGACGGAAGCTCCTACAATGAGCAGTTCTTC
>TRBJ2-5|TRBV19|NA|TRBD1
CASTDRAETQYF
TGTGCCAGTACCGACAGGGCGGAGACCCAGTACTTC
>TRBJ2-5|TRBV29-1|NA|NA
CSVLRGGETQYF
TGCAGCGTACTGAGGGGGGGGGAGACCCAGTACTTC
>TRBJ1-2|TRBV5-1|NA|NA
CASSLSPIYGYTF
TGCGCCAGCAGCTTAAGCCCCATATATGGCTACACCTTC
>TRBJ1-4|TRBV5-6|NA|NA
CASSLGGANEKLFF
TGTGCCAGCAGCTTGGGGGGCGCTAATGAAAAACTGTTTTTT
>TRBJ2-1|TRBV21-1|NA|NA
CASSKERASGDNGNEQFF
TGTGCCAGCAGCAAAGAGCGGGCTAGCGGAGATAATGGCAATGAGCAGTTCTTC
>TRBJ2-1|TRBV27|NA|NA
CASSTGVLRYNEQFF
TGTGCCAGCAGTACGGGGGTCCTAAGGTACAATGAGCAGTTCTTC
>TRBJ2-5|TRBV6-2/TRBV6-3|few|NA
CASSYGGAEETQYF
TGTGCCAGCAGTTACGGCGGGGCGGAAGAGACCCAGTACTTC
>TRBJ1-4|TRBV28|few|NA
CASTRRSATNEKLFF
TGTGCCAGCACCCGTCGATCAGCAACTAATGAAAAACTGTTTTTT
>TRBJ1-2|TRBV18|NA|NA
CASSPSVWGRNNGYTF
TGTGCCAGCTCACCATCTGTCTGGGGGCGCAACAACGGCTACACCTTC
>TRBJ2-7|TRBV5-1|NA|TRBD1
CASSVTGGSYEQYF
TGCGCCAGCAGCGTGACAGGGGGCTCCTACGAGCAGTACTTC
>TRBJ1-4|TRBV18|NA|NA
CASTGGVEGKLFF
TGTGCCAGCACGGGAGGGGTCGAAGGAAAACTGTTTTTT
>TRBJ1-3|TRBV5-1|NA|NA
CASSADPGGSGNTIYF
TGCGCCAGCAGCGCTGACCCCGGGGGCTCTGGAAACACCATATATTTT
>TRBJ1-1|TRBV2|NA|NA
CASEDWRGTEAFF
TGTGCCAGCGAGGACTGGCGGGGCACTGAAGCTTTCTTT
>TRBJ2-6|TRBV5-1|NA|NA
CASSLGPSSGANVLTF
TGCGCCAGCAGCCTGGGACCTAGCTCTGGGGCCAACGTCCTGACTTTC
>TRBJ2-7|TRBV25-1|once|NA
CASIPSGGFEQYF
TGTGCCAGCATCCCAAGTGGCGGATTCGAGCAGTACTTC
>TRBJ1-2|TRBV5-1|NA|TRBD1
CASRSSTIRGPGEDGYTF
TGCGCCAGCCGATCGTCTACGATCAGGGGGCCGGGGGAGGATGGCTACACCTTC
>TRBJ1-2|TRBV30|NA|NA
CAWSVLPVSYTF
TGTGCCTGGAGTGTACTCCCGGTTAGCTACACCTTC
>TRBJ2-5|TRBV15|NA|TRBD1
CATSRGTGRDQYF
TGTGCCACCAGCAGAGGGACAGGGAGAGACCAGTACTTC
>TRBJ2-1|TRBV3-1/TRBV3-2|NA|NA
CASSRLTGVSYNEQFF
TGTGCCAGCAGCCGCCTCACGGGGGTCTCCTACAATGAGCAGTTCTTC
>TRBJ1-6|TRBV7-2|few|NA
CASTSDSPSPLHF
TGTGCCAGCACCTCGGACAGTCCCTCACCCCTCCACTTT
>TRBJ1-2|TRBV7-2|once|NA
CASSALQGPYGYTF
TGTGCCAGCAGCGCGCTACAGGGCCCCTATGGCTACACCTTC
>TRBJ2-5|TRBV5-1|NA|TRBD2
CASSIGTLAGDLETQYF
TGCGCCAGCAGCATCGGGACGCTAGCGGGAGATCTGGAGACCCAGTACTTC
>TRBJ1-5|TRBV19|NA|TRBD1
CASSARDRPNQPQHF
TGTGCCAGTAGTGCCCGGGACAGACCCAATCAGCCCCAGCATTTT
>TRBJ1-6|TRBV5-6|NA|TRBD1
CASSLGRTGGNSPLHF
TGTGCCAGCAGCTTGGGCAGGACAGGGGGGAATTCACCCCTCCACTTT
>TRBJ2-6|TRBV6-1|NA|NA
CASSDPGSSGANVLTF
TGTGCCAGCAGTGACCCGGGTTCTAGTGGGGCCAACGTCCTGACTTTC
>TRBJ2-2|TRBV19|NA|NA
CASSIKGRSDTGELFF
TGTGCCAGTAGTATAAAGGGGAGGAGTGACACCGGGGAGCTGTTTTTT
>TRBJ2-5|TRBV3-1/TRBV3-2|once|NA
CASSLKETQYF
TGTGCCAGCAGCCTTAAAGAGACCCAGTACTTC
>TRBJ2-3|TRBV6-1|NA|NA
CASSEWQGITDTQYF
TGTGCCAGCAGTGAGTGGCAGGGGATAACAGATACGCAGTATTTT
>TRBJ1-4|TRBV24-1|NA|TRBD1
CATSRGQGDEKLFF
TGTGCCACCAGTAGGGGACAGGGTGATGAAAAACTGTTTTTT
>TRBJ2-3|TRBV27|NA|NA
CASSGSGDTQYF
TGTGCCAGCAGCGGGAGTGGAGATACGCAGTATTTT
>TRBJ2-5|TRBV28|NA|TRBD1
CASSSLGQGARETQYF
TGTGCCAGCAGTTCCCTCGGACAGGGGGCGAGGGAGACCCAGTACTTC
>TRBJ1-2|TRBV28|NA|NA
CASSEPPGSYGYTF
TGTGCCAGCAGCGAACCCCCGGGGTCCTATGGCTACACCTTC
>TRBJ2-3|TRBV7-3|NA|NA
CASSKNGLDTDTQYF
TGTGCCAGCAGCAAGAACGGACTGGACACAGATACGCAGTATTTT
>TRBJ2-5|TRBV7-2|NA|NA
CASRMGGAGGQETQYF
TGTGCCAGCCGAATGGGGGGGGCCGGGGGACAAGAGACCCAGTACTTC
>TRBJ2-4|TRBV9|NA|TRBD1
CASSPGTGRGGGKNIQYF
TGTGCCAGCAGCCCCGGGACAGGGCGAGGCGGGGGCAAAAACATTCAGTACTTC